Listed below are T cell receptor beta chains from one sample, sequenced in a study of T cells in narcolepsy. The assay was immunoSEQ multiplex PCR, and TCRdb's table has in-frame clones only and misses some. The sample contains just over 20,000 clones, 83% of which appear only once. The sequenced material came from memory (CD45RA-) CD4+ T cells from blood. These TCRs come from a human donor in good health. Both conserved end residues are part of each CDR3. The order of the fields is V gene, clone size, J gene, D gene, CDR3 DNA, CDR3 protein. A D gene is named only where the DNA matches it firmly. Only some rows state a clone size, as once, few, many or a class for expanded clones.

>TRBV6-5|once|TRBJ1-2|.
TGTGCCAGCACCCCTCGAGGCCGATATGGCTACACCTTC
CASTPRGRYGYTF
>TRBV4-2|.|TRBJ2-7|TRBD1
TGTGCCAGCGGGAATTCCGGGACAGATTTCTACGAGCAGTACTTC
CASGNSGTDFYEQYF
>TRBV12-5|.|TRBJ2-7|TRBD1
TGTGCTAGTGGTTTGGACGGGACAGCCTACGAGCAGTACTTC
CASGLDGTAYEQYF
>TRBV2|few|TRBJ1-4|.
TGTGCCAGCAGGGCTACAGGGTCTGATAATGAAAAACTGTTTTTT
CASRATGSDNEKLFF
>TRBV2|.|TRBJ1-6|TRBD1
TGTGCCAGCAGCCCTAGGTGGGACAGGGGAGCTTCACCCCTCCACTTT
CASSPRWDRGASPLHF
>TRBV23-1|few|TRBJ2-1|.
TGCGCCTGGGCGACTCCCGGATTTAACAATGAGCAGTTCTTC
CAWATPGFNNEQFF
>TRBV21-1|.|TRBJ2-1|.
TGTGCCAGCAGCCGCGAGCAGGGGGATAGACAGTCAGATCGCGATGAGCAGTTCTTC
CASSREQGDRQSDRDEQFF
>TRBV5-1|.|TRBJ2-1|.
TGCGCCAGCAGCTTGACCAGCGGCACCTACAATGAGCAGTTCTTC
CASSLTSGTYNEQFF
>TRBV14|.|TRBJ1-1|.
TGTGCCAGCAGGATTACAGGCGTGAACACTGAAGCTTTCTTT
CASRITGVNTEAFF
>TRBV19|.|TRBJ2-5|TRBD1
TGTGCCAGTACGAACACAGGGGGCGGGGAGACCCAGTACTTC
CASTNTGGGETQYF
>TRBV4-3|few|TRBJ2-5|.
TGCGCCAGCAGCCAATCTAGGAAAGAGACCCAGTACTTC
CASSQSRKETQYF
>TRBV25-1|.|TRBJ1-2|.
TGTGCCAGCAGTAACAACTATGGCTACACCTTC
CASSNNYGYTF
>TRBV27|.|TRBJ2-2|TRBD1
TGTGCCAGCGGGTCCCGGACAGGTAACACCGGGGAGCTGTTTTTT
CASGSRTGNTGELFF